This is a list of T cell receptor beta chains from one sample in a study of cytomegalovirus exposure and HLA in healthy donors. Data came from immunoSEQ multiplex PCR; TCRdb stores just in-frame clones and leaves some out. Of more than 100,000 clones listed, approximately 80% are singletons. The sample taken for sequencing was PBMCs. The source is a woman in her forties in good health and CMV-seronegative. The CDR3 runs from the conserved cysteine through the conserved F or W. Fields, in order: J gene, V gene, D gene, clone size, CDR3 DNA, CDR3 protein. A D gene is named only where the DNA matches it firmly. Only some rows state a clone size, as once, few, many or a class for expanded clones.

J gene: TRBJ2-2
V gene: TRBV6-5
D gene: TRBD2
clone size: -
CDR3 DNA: TGTGCCAGCAGTTACTTGGGACTAGCTTCACCCGGGGAGCTGTTTTTT
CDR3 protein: CASSYLGLASPGELFF

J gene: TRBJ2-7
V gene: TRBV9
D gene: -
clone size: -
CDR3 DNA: TGTGCCAGCAGCGTCGACGGGGACGAGCAGTACTTC
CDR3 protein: CASSVDGDEQYF

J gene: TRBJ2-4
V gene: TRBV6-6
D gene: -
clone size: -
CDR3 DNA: TGTGCCAGCAGTTACGGAGAGGCCAAAAACATTCAGTACTTC
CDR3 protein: CASSYGEAKNIQYF

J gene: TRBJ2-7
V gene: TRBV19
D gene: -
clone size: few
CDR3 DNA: TGTGCCAGTAGTAAGGGAGCCTTCTACGAGCAGTACTTC
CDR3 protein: CASSKGAFYEQYF

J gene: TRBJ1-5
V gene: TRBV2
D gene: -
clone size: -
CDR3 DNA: TGTGCCAGCAGTGGAGTCACCGCCATTCAGCCCCAGCATTTT
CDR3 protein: CASSGVTAIQPQHF

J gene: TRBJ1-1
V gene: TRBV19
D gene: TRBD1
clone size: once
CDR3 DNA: TGTGCCAGTAGAGGGGACAGGTACGGGGCAGGGACTGAAGCTTTCTTT
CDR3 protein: CASRGDRYGAGTEAFF

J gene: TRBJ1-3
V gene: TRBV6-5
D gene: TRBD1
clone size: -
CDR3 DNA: TGTGCCAGCAGACCCGACAGGGTCGGGAACACCATATATTTT
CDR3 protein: CASRPDRVGNTIYF

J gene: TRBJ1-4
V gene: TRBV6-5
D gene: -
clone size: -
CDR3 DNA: TGTGCCAGCAAGTCCGGACTGGAAAAACTGTTTTTT
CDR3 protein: CASKSGLEKLFF

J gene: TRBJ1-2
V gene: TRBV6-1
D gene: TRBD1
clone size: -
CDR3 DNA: TGTGCCAGCAGTGAATCGGGACAGGGCTACTATGGCTACACCTTC
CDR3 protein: CASSESGQGYYGYTF

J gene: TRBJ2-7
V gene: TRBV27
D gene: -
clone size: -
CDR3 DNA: TGTGCCAGCAGTTTATATCCTAAGATCGAGCAGTACTTC
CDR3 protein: CASSLYPKIEQYF

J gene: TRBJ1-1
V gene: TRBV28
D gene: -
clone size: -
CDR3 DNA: TGTGCCAGCCGGGACACCCGAGGTGAAGCTTTCTTT
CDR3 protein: CASRDTRGEAFF

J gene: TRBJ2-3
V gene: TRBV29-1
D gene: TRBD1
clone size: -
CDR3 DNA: TGCAGCGTTGAAAGGGGGGACAGGGGTTATGGCACAGATACGCAGTATTTT
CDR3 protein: CSVERGDRGYGTDTQYF

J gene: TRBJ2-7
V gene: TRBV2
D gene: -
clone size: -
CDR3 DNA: TGTGCCAGTTTACCCCAGGAATTCACTTTCGGCGAGCAGTACTTC
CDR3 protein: CASLPQEFTFGEQYF

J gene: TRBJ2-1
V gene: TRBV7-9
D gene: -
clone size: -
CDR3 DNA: TGTGCCAGCAGCTTTCGCGGTACGGAGCAGTTCTTC
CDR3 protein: CASSFRGTEQFF

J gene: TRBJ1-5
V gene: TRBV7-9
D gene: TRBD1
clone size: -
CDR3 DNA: TGTGCCAGCAGCTTGGCCGGGACAGGGGGGATTTTGGGCAATCAGCCCCAGCATTTT
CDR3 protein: CASSLAGTGGILGNQPQHF

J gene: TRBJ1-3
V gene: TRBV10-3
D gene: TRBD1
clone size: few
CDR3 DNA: TGTGCCATCAGTGGGACAGGGTGGACTGGAAACACCATATATTTT
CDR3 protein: CAISGTGWTGNTIYF

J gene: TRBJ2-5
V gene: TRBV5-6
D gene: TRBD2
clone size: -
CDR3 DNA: TGTGCCAACAGTCGGACTAGCGGGGCTGGGGAGACCCAGTACTTC
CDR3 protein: CANSRTSGAGETQYF

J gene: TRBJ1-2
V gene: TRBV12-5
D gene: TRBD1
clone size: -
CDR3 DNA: TGTGCTAGTGGTCCGACGACAGGGAACTATGGCTACACCTTC
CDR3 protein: CASGPTTGNYGYTF

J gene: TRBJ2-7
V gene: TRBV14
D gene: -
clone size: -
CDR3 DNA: TGTGCCAGCAGTCGTGACAGAAACTACGAGCAGTACTTC
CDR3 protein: CASSRDRNYEQYF

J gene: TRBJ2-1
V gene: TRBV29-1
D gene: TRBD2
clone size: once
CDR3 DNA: TGCAGCGTCGCAGCCGGGACTAGCGGGCGGTATGAGCAGTTCTTC
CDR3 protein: CSVAAGTSGRYEQFF

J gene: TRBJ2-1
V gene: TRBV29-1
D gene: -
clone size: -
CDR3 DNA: TGCAGCGTTGTCCCGTACAATAACAATGAGCAGTTCTTC
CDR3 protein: CSVVPYNNNEQFF

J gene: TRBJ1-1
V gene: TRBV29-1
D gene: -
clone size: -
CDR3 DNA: TGCAGCATTGAGGGCAGGGCGAACACTGAAGCTTTCTTT
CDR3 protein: CSIEGRANTEAFF

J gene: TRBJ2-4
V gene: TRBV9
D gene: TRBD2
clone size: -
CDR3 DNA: TGTGCCAGCAGCGTGGGGACTAGTGACAGGATTCAGTACTTC
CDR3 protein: CASSVGTSDRIQYF

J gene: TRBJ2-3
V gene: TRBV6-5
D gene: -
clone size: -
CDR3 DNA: TGTGCCAGCAGTCCCCCGCGTCCTAGCACAGATACGCAGTATTTT
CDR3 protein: CASSPPRPSTDTQYF

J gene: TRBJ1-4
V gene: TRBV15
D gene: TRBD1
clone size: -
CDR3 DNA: TGTGCCACCAACAATATGGGACAGCATGTTGAAAAACTGTTTTTT
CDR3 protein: CATNNMGQHVEKLFF